A few counts support the clone carrying this T cell receptor (beta chain). TCRdb independently ran MiXCR on the 5' RACE reads; one entry per CDR3 protein. The sample has some 600,000 distinct CDR3 sequences, about a sixth seen once. This sample stems from a study of T cells after yellow fever vaccination. Material: PBMCs, obtained 5 days after the first yellow fever vaccination. The sequence was obtained from a man between 18 and 29 years old who received the YFV17D yellow fever vaccine.

The CDR3 bases are TGCGCCAGCAGCCAAGATTCGAGGGGGGGGAACACCGGGGAGCTGTTTTTT. Its protein is CASSQDSRGGNTGELFF. The genes are TRBV4-3 and TRBJ2-2, with D perhaps matching TRBD2 (7 bases). The CDR3 extends over 17 amino acids. The V and J ends lost 0 bases and 1 base respectively, with 12 bases between them. Germline-derived CDR1 and CDR2 are LGHNA and YSLEER.